This TCR beta chain was profiled in a study of blood T cell repertoires in COVID-19. As processed by the authors: The authors estimated nucleated cell counts from reference gene primer amplification. The protocol was immunoSEQ multiplex PCR, while the TCRdb copy is restricted to in-frame clones and leaves out a portion. That table furnishes V, J and clone size, whereas the DNA furnished D and trimming. This sample has about 250,000 clones; about 83% occur once, and the top ten carry roughly 8.7%. V was shortened by 4 bases and J by 4 bases, with 17 bases between the two germline ends. The CDR3 length is 15 residues. The germline gives CDR1 SGHRS, CDR2 YFSETQ.

This clonotype originated in a man aged 35 to 55 with active or convalescent COVID-19. The specimen was peripheral blood. The chain couples TRBV5-1 to TRBJ1-1; a possible D gene is TRBD1 (6 bases). CDR3 DNA: TGCGCCAGCAGCAGAGGGGACACTCAGGGCACTGAAGCTTTCTTT. Protein: CASSRGDTQGTEAFF.